Below, 4 T cell receptor beta chains from the same sample are listed, as sequenced in a study of blood T cells in healthy people across ages. Sample-barcoded 5' priming and a J-beta primer mix drove a second PCR of roughly 6 to 12 cycles. TCRdb recomputed calls from the 5' RACE reads with MiXCR, one row per CDR3 protein. This table holds roughly 1.6 million distinct CDR3 sequences, about 31% found once. The sequencing sample was made of blood. The source is a woman in her 30s in good health.

As to this clonotype: Relative to the germline gene, one junction end is altered; a read error may explain this. CDR3 in DNA: TGTGTCAGCAGTCGGACTAGCGGGGGATACGAGCAGTACTTC. As protein: CVSSRTSGGYEQYF. J is TRBJ2-7 and V is TRBV27, with 13 bases aligning to TRBD2. Germline V gene lookup returns CDR1 MNHEY and CDR2 SMNVEV (reference sequence). The CDR3 has 14 amino acids.

This clonotype has just a few counts. The rearrangement joins TRBV6-6 to TRBJ2-7; 7 bases are shared with TRBD2. Germline V gene data show CDR1 as MNHNY and CDR2 as SVGAGI (reference sequence). The J segment lost 3 bases and the V segment lost 2 bases, leaving 10 bases of the junction unmatched. This CDR3 comprises 16 residues. The CDR3: CASSYSPRASGYEQYF. The CDR3 bases are TGTGCCAGCAGTTACAGCCCCCGGGCTAGCGGCTACGAGCAGTACTTC.

The CDR3 reads CASSYSFTSGINEQFF. The CDR3 DNA reads TGTGCCAGCAGTTACTCGTTCACTAGCGGGATCAATGAGCAGTTCTTC. This rearrangement joins TRBV6-5 to TRBJ2-1; 10 nucleotides match TRBD2. CDR3 size: 16 residues. V trimming: 0 bases; J trimming: 6 bases; junction bases outside the gene matches: 5. CDR1 and CDR2 (germline): MNHEY, SVGAGI.

The genes are TRBV30 and TRBJ2-5; TRBD1 agrees at 7 bases. The ends lost 2 bases at V and 5 bases at J; junction bases unmatched: 8. This CDR3 has 14 amino acids. Per the germline V gene, CDR1 is GTSNPN and CDR2 is SVGIG (reference sequence). CDR3 nucleotides: TGTGCCTGGAGTCGGGGACAGTGGCGCGAGACCCAGTACTTC. It is translated as CAWSRGQWRETQYF.